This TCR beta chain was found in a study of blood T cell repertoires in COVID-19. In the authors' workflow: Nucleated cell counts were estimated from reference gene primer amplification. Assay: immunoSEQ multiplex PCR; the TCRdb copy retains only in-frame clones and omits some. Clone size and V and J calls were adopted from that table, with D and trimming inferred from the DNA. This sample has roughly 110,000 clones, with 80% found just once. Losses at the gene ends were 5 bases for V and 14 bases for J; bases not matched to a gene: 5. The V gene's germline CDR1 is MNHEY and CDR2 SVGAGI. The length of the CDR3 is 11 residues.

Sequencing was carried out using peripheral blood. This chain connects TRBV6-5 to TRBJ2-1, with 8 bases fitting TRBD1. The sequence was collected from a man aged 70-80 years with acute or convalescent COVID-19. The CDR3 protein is CASSTPDREFF. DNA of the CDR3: TGTGCCAGCAGTACCCCGGACAGGGAGTTCTTC.